The next 3 T cell receptor beta chains were all read from a single sample in a study of T cell responses to AZD1222 COVID-19 vaccine. The data were produced by immunoSEQ multiplex PCR, yet TCRdb's version contains in-frame clones alone and is incomplete. The sample has about 79,000 clones, more than 75% seen once; the top ten hold 22%. The sequencing used peripheral blood, collected on day 0 of AZD1222 vaccination. These receptors were collected from an adult in good health.

The chain combines TRBV3-1 (or the pseudogene TRBV3-2) with TRBJ1-3; a possible D gene is TRBD1 (5 bases). The germline gives CDR1 LGHDT, CDR2 YNNKEL (reference sequence). With 3 bases removed from V and 0 bases from J, the gap between germline ends came to 9 bases. The CDR3 is made up of 15 amino acids. The CDR3 DNA reads as TGTGCCAGCAGCCAGGGGGTCCGCTCTGGAAACACCATATATTTT. Translated, it gives CASSQGVRSGNTIYF.

The CDR3 sequence is CASSPKGVAGVTQGAFF. CDR3 coding DNA: TGTGCCAGCTCACCAAAGGGGGTGGCAGGGGTCACCCAGGGGGCTTTCTTT. The V call is TRBV18, the J call TRBJ1-1, with D possibly being TRBD1 (6 bases). The CDR3 extends over 17 amino acids. V lost 2 bases and J lost 11, with 27 bases in between. Looked up from germline, CDR1 is KGHSH and CDR2 is LQKENI.

This chain joins TRBV29-1 and TRBJ2-1; tentatively, D is TRBD1 (6 bases). CDR1 is SQVTM, CDR2 ANQGSEA, per germline. V lost 3 bases and J 5 bases, leaving 11 bases between the germline ends. The CDR3 runs to 13 residues. As DNA, the CDR3 is TGCAGCGTTGATACAGGGCGGGACAATGAGCAGTTCTTC. Protein sequence: CSVDTGRDNEQFF.